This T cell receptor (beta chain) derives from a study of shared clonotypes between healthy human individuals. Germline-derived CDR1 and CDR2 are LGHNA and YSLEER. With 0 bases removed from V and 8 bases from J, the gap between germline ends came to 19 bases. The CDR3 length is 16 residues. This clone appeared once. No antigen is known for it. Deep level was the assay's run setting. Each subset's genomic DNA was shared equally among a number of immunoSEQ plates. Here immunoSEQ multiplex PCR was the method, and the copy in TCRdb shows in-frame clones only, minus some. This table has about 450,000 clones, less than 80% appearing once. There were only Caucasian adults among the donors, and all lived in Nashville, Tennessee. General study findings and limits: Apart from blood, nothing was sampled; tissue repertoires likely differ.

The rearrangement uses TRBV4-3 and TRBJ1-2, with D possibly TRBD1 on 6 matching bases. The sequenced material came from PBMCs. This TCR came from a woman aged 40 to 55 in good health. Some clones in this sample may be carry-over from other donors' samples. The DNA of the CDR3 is TGCGCCAGCAGCCAAGAAGTCCAGGGACGTGGGGGCGGCTACACCTTC. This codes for CASSQEVQGRGGGYTF.